This T cell receptor (beta chain) was identified during a study of T-cell reconstitution after alpha-beta-depleted transplantation in children. Findings and limits, study-wide: Several hundred expanded graft clones reportedly were the source of alpha-beta T cells about two months after transplant. Diversity of TCRbeta at day 60 was high in some patients, arising from surviving recipient T cells and thymic progenitors.

The TCRbeta library incorporated unique molecular identifiers. MiXCR was run by TCRdb on the PCR reads, yielding one entry per CDR3 protein. Among roughly 790,000 distinct CDR3 sequences listed, roughly 15% were seen once. This clonotype occurred a few times. What it binds is not known. One junction end does not reproduce the germline sequence, and a read error may be involved. The length of the CDR3 is 14 residues. Per the germline V gene, CDR1 is DFQATT and CDR2 is SNEGSKA (reference sequence). The chain is built from TRBV20-1 and TRBJ2-4; 10 positions agree with TRBD2. The source material was PBMCs, mostly from graft donor cells, sampled 360 days after TCRalphabeta/CD19-depleted stem cell transplant. The TCR sequence derives from a male patient younger than 18 who had a stem cell transplant for acute lymphoblastic leukemia, so the T cells may come from the graft donor. In nucleotides, the CDR3 is TGCAGTGCACAAGACTTGCTCCCTCTAGCGGGAGAGTCCTTC. It yields the protein CSAQDLLPLAGESF.